This T cell receptor (beta chain) was retrieved from a study of T-cell reconstitution after alpha-beta-depleted transplantation in children. Study conclusions and caveats: Several hundred expanded graft clones reportedly supplied alpha-beta T cells about two months after transplant.

Preparation of the TCRbeta library used unique molecular identifiers. From the PCR reads, TCRdb called clonotypes with MiXCR, one entry per CDR3 protein. The data contain fewer than 700,000 distinct CDR3 sequences, more than 20% of them singletons. Points on this clonotype: Its specificity is unknown.

V was pared by 7 bases and J by 6 bases, with 7 bases of the junction left unmatched. The CDR3 covers 15 residues. The V and J genes are TRBV12-3 or TRBV12-4 and TRBJ2-1, with 12 positions matching TRBD1. This TCR came from a boy under two years old who had a stem cell transplant for acute myeloid leukemia, so the T cells may come from the graft donor. The sample consisted of PBMCs, mostly from graft donor cells, taken 360 days after TCRalphabeta/CD19-depleted stem cell transplant. CDR3 coding DNA: TGTGCCAGCACTCCGGGACAGGGGGCCTTCAATGAGCAGTTCTTC. It translates to CASTPGQGAFNEQFF.